This TCR beta chain was identified during a study of T cells in Graves' hyperthyroidism and ophthalmopathy. RNA transcripts provided the source from which TCR beta CDR3 regions were amplified. First-round RT-PCR with HTBI primers amplified the TCR CDR3 region. TCRdb re-analysed the multiplex PCR reads in MiXCR, keeping a single row per CDR3 protein. The sample lists hundreds of thousands of distinct CDR3 sequences, under 15% occurring once. The cohort's ophthalmopathy patients, a group with duration under 3 months, had a Clinical Activity Score of at least 3 and a NOSPECS grade of at least 4. Any patient presenting with uncontrolled infection, other autoimmune disease, pregnancy or lactation was left out. Study-wide points: Ophthalmopathy was told apart from stable hyperthyroidism by a 13 V-J model. Most clonotypes expanded in thyroid above 0.001 were likewise present in blood.

Trimming shortened V by 5 bases and J by 0 bases, and 10 bases separated the two germline ends. Germline loops: CDR1 SEHNR, CDR2 FQNEAQ (reference sequence). This CDR3 has 14 amino acids. This clonotype was observed at least ten times. Its antigen remains unidentified. This clonotype originated in a man aged 18 to 30 with Graves' ophthalmopathy. The V and J genes are TRBV7-9 and TRBJ1-1; no clear D gene. Sample: blood. The CDR3 region has the DNA TGTGCCAGCAGCAAACAGCAGCTGAACACTGAAGCTTTCTTT. Translating it yields CASSKQQLNTEAFF.